A selection of T cell receptor beta chains follows, all from one sample in a study of CD4 T cells in relation to SARS-CoV-2 and coronaviruses. Measured with immunoSEQ multiplex PCR; TCRdb has only the in-frame clones, and not every one. Of around 41,000 clones in the sample, about 80% were seen once. Antigens of these TCRs are unknown. The sequenced sample consisted of naive CD4+ T cells from PBMCs, cultured in vitro. The receptors stem from an adult with COVID-19. Each CDR3 is given with its conserved first and last residue. Each record gives: J gene, V gene, clone size, D gene, CDR3 DNA, CDR3 protein. A D gene is named only where the DNA matches it firmly. Clone size is given for some rows only: seen once, a few or many times, or a class if the clone is expanded.

TRBJ1-5 TRBV18 NA NA TGTGCCAGCAGTTCGGACCGTTTGAGGGATAGCAATCAGCCCCAGCATTTT CASSSDRLRDSNQPQHF
TRBJ1-5 TRBV6-2/TRBV6-3 NA NA TGTGCCAGCAGTTACTGGGGCCGCGGGGGGGGCAATCAGCCCCAGCATTTT CASSYWGRGGGNQPQHF
TRBJ2-7 TRBV6-6 NA TRBD1 TGTACCACCCGGGACAGTTCCCACGAGCAGTACTTC CTTRDSSHEQYF
TRBJ2-2 TRBV9 NA NA TGTGCCAGCAGCGTAGCTAACGGTGGTTACACCGGGGAGCTGTTTTTT CASSVANGGYTGELFF
TRBJ2-2 TRBV18 once NA TGTGCCAGCTCACCACAGGGGGCCGGGGAGCTGTTTTTT CASSPQGAGELFF
TRBJ2-3 TRBV6-5 NA NA TGTGCCAGCAGACAGGGTTGGGGGGCAGATACGCAGTATTTT CASRQGWGADTQYF
TRBJ2-1 TRBV2 NA NA TGTGCCAGCACCTACGGGAAAGGGGGTGCATCCTACAATGAGCAGTTCTTC CASTYGKGGASYNEQFF
TRBJ2-1 TRBV7-9 few NA TGTGCCAGCAGCGATTTAGAACCCGGCTCCTACAATGAGCAGTTCTTC CASSDLEPGSYNEQFF
TRBJ1-2 TRBV28 NA NA TGTGCCAGCAGTATCCAAGGGGGTTATGGCTACACCTTC CASSIQGGYGYTF
TRBJ2-7 TRBV27 NA TRBD2 TGTGCCAGCAGTTTATCTGGACTAGACGAGCAGTACTTC CASSLSGLDEQYF
TRBJ2-7 TRBV7-9 few TRBD2 TGTGCCAGCAGCCCCTTAGCGGGAGGAGAGTACGAGCAGTACTTC CASSPLAGGEYEQYF
TRBJ2-5 TRBV14 NA TRBD1 TGTGCCAGCAGCCAAGATCGCGCGACAGGGCCAATCCGAGAGACCCAGTACTTC CASSQDRATGPIRETQYF
TRBJ1-3 TRBV6-5 NA NA TGTGCCAGCAGTCCGCGGACCAACTCTGGAAACACCATATATTTT CASSPRTNSGNTIYF
TRBJ2-6 TRBV3-1/TRBV3-2 NA NA TGTGCCAGCAGCCTTTTAGGGGAAGCACGTTCCTCTGGGGCCAACGTCCTGACTTTC CASSLLGEARSSGANVLTF
TRBJ2-1 TRBV5-4 NA TRBD2 TGTGCCAGCAGGCCTCGCGGGACTAGCGGGAGCCATGAGCAGTTCTTC CASRPRGTSGSHEQFF
TRBJ2-2 TRBV9 NA NA TGTGCCAGCAGCGTAGAAGCCGGGGAGCTGTTTTTT CASSVEAGELFF
TRBJ2-3 TRBV6-5 NA NA TGTGCCAGCAGTCGGGGGACGGGGACAGATACGCAGTATTTT CASSRGTGTDTQYF
TRBJ2-5 TRBV24-1 NA NA TGTGCCACCAGTGATTCAACAGGGCCAGAGACCCAGTACTTC CATSDSTGPETQYF
TRBJ2-5 TRBV18 NA TRBD2 TGTGCCAGCTCACCAAAGAGGGGACTAGAGCAAGAGACCCAGTACTTC CASSPKRGLEQETQYF
TRBJ2-3 TRBV6-4 NA TRBD1 TGTGCCAGCAGTGACTCGACAGGGAGCACAGATACGCAGTATTTT CASSDSTGSTDTQYF
TRBJ1-1 TRBV28 NA TRBD1 TGTGCCTCGACAGGGGGATTCACTGAAGCTTTCTTT CASTGGFTEAFF
TRBJ2-2 TRBV30 NA NA TGTGCCTGGAGTGATCGGGCTACCGGGGAGCTGTTTTTT CAWSDRATGELFF
TRBJ1-2 TRBV6-6 NA TRBD1 TGTGCCAGCAGTTACTCCGGGACAGACTATGGCTACACCTTC CASSYSGTDYGYTF
TRBJ1-1 TRBV3-1/TRBV3-2 NA NA TGTGCCAGCAGCCAAGTCCAGGGGGAAGCTTTCTTT CASSQVQGEAFF
TRBJ1-1 TRBV6-6 few NA TGTGCCAGCAGTTACTCGATGGAGACTGAAGCTTTCTTT CASSYSMETEAFF
TRBJ2-2 TRBV5-1 NA TRBD1 TGCGCCAGCAGCTATAGACAGGGGACCTACACCGGGGAGCTGTTTTTT CASSYRQGTYTGELFF
TRBJ2-3 TRBV2 NA TRBD2 TGTGCCAGCAGCGGGACTAGCGGGAGTACAGATACGCAGTATTTT CASSGTSGSTDTQYF
TRBJ1-5 TRBV6-5 few NA TGTGCCAGCAGGCCAAGACAGAAGAATCAGCCCCAGCATTTT CASRPRQKNQPQHF
TRBJ2-5 TRBV5-4 NA TRBD1 TGTGCCAGCAGCTTGGGGACAGGGCAAGAGACCCAGTACTTC CASSLGTGQETQYF
TRBJ2-1 TRBV20-1 NA TRBD2 TGCAGTGCTAGTCGCCCAATACTAGCGGGAGAGGGTACTGAGCAGTTCTTC CSASRPILAGEGTEQFF
TRBJ1-5 TRBV2 NA NA TGTGCCAGCAGTGATTTGAGGGGCAAAACGCCCCAGCATTTT CASSDLRGKTPQHF
TRBJ2-1 TRBV28 NA TRBD2 TGTGCCAGCAGAAAATGGTCGACGGGAGGACCGTACAATGAGCAGTTCTTC CASRKWSTGGPYNEQFF
TRBJ2-1 TRBV27 NA NA TGTGCCAGCAGGGGACTCCTGAGCTCCTACAATGAGCAGTTCTTC CASRGLLSSYNEQFF
TRBJ2-3 TRBV5-6 NA NA TGTGCCAGCAGCTTGTGGGTAGCAATCACAGATACGCAGTATTTT CASSLWVAITDTQYF
TRBJ1-1 TRBV15 NA NA TGTGCCACCAGCAGAGATCTAGGCAGCCTATCGAACACTGAAGCTTTCTTT CATSRDLGSLSNTEAFF
TRBJ2-3 TRBV5-4 NA NA TGTGCCAGCAGCTTGTCAGAGTTGGATACGCAGTATTTT CASSLSELDTQYF
TRBJ1-4 TRBV5-1 once NA TGCGCCAGCAATTTCGGAGGGAATGAAAAACTGTTTTTT CASNFGGNEKLFF
TRBJ2-7 TRBV6-5 NA NA TGTGCCAGCAGAAGTTCCTCCTACGAGCAGTACTTC CASRSSSYEQYF
TRBJ2-7 TRBV6-2/TRBV6-3 NA NA TGTGCCAGCAGTTCAGGGGCCCAGGGGACCGACGAGCAGTACTTC CASSSGAQGTDEQYF
TRBJ2-7 TRBV6-2/TRBV6-3 NA TRBD1 TGTGCCAGCAGTCCAGGGGGCAGGAACGAGCAGTACTTC CASSPGGRNEQYF
TRBJ2-5 TRBV5-5 NA TRBD1 TGTGCCAGCAGCTTAATATGGGACAGGAGAGAGGAGACCCAGTACTTC CASSLIWDRREETQYF
TRBJ1-2 TRBV2 NA TRBD1 TGTGCCAGCACTCCCATGTGGACAGGGGAAGGCTACACCTTC CASTPMWTGEGYTF
TRBJ2-1 TRBV9 NA TRBD2 TGTGCCAGCAGCGTGGTAGCGGGCTCCTACAATGAGCAGTTCTTC CASSVVAGSYNEQFF
TRBJ1-4 TRBV7-9 NA TRBD1 TGTGCCAGCAGCCTAGGACAGGCGATTAATGAAAAACTGTTTTTT CASSLGQAINEKLFF
TRBJ2-4 TRBV4-2 NA NA TGTGCCAGCAGCCAAGATGGGGGTACGGAAAACATTCAGTACTTC CASSQDGGTENIQYF
TRBJ2-3 TRBV12-3/TRBV12-4 once NA TGTGCCAGCAGGCCTTCGGTGGATACGCAGTATTTT CASRPSVDTQYF
TRBJ2-2 TRBV9 NA TRBD2 TGTGCCAGCAGCCTGGATGGGACTATCACCGGGGAGCTGTTTTTT CASSLDGTITGELFF